This T cell receptor (beta chain) is from a study of cytomegalovirus exposure and HLA in healthy donors. The PCR used 60 Vbeta and 13 Jbeta primers. This table comes from immunoSEQ multiplex PCR, and its TCRdb copy is limited to in-frame clones, with some not included. Of about 180,000 clones in the sample, 82% were seen once. The CDR3 totals 14 residues. The trim removed 4 bases at V and 8 bases at J, leaving 7 bases unmatched. Per the germline V gene, CDR1 is LGHNA and CDR2 is YNFKEQ. This chain connects TRBV4-2 to TRBJ2-1; TRBD2 matches 8 bases. The sequence was collected from a man in his forties in good health and CMV-seronegative. Sequenced: PBMCs. CDR3 loop: CASSLSGGSDEQFF. The DNA for the CDR3 is TGTGCCAGCAGCCTTTCGGGGGGGTCCGATGAGCAGTTCTTC.